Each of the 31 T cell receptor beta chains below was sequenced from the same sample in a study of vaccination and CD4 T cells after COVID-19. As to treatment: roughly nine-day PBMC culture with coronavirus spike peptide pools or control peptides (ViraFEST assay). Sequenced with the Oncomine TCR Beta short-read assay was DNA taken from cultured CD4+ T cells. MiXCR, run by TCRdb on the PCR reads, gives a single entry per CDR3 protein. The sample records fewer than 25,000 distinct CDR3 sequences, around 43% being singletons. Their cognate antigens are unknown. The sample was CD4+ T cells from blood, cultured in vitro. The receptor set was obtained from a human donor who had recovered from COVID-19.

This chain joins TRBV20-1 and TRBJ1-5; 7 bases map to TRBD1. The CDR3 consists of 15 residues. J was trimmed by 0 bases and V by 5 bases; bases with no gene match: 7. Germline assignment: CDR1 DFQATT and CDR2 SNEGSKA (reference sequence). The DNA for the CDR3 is TGCAGTGCTGGGGACAGCCGTTATAGCAATCAGCCCCAGCATTTT. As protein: CSAGDSRYSNQPQHF.

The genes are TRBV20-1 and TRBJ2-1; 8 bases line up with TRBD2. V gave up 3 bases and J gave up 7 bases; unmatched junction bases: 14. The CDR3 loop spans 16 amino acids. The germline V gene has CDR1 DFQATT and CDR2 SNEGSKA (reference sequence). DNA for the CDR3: TGCAGTGCTAGGACCCCGGGGGGGCGTAGCGTAAATGAGCAGTTCTTC. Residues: CSARTPGGRSVNEQFF.

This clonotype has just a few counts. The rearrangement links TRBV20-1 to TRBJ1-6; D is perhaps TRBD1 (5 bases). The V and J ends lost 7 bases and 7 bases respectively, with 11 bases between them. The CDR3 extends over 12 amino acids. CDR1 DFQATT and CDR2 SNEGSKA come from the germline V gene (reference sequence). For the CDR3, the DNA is TGCAGTGTCGGGGCCTCCAATTCACCCCTCCACTTT. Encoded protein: CSVGASNSPLHF.

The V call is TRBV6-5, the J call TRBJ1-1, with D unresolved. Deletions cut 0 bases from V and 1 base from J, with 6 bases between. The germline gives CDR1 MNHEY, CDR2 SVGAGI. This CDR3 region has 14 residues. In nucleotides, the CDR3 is TGTGCCAGCAGTTACTCGGTAGGGAACACTGAAGCTTTCTTT. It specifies CASSYSVGNTEAFF.

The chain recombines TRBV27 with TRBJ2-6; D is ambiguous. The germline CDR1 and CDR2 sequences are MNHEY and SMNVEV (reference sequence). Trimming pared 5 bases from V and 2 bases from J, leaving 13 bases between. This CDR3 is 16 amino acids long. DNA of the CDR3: TGTGCCAGCAGTCCGGCGACCGGAACTGGGGCCAACGTCCTGACTTTC. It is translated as CASSPATGTGANVLTF.

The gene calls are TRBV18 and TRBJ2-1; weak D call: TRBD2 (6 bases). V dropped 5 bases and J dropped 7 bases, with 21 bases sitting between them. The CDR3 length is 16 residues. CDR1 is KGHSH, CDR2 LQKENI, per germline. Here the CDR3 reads CASSRQAGTARNEQFF. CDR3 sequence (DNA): TGTGCCAGCTCAAGGCAGGCGGGAACGGCCCGTAATGAGCAGTTCTTC.

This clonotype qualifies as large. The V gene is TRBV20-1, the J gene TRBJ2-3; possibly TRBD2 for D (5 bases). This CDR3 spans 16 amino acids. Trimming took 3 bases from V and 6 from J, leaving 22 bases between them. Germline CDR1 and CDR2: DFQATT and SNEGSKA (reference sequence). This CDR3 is CSASPQPSWPYDTQYF. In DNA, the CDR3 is TGCAGTGCTAGCCCGCAACCTAGCTGGCCGTATGATACGCAGTATTTT.

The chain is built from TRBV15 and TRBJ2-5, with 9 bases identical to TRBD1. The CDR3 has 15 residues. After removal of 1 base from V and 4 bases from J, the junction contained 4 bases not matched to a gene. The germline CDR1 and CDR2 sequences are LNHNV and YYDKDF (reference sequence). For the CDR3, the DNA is TGTGCCACCAGCAGAGTCGGGACAGGGACAGAGACCCAGTACTTC. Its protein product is CATSRVGTGTETQYF.

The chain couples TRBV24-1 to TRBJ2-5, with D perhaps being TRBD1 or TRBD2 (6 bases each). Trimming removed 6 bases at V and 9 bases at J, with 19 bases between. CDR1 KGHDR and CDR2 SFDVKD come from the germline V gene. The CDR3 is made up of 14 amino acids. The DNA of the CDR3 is TGTGCCACCAGTCCGAGATCTACAAGGGGGGCCCAGTACTTC. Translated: CATSPRSTRGAQYF.

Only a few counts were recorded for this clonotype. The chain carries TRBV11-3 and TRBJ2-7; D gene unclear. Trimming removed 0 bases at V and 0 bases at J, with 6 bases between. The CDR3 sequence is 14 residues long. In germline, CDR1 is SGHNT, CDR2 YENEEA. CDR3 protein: CASSLDYPSYEQYF. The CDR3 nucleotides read TGTGCCAGCAGCTTAGATTACCCCTCCTACGAGCAGTACTTC.

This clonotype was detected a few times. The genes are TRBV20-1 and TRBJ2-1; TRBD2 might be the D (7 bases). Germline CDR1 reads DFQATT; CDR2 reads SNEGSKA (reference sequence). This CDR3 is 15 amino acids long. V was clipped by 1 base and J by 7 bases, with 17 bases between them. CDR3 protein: CSARGGGGPQNEQFF. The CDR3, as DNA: TGCAGTGCTAGAGGTGGGGGGGGGCCTCAAAATGAGCAGTTCTTC.

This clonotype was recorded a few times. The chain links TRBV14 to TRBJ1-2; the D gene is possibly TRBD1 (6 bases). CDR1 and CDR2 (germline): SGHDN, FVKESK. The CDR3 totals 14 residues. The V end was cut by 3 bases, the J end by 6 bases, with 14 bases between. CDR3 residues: CASSQVTGGDGYTF. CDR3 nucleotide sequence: TGTGCCAGCAGCCAGGTGACAGGAGGGGATGGCTACACCTTC.

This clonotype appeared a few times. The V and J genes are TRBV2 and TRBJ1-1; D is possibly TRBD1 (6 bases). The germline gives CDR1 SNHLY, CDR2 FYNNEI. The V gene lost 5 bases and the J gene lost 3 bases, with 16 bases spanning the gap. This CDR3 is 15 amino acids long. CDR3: CASSIPNNRDTEAFF. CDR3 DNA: TGTGCCAGCAGTATTCCGAATAACAGGGACACTGAAGCTTTCTTT.

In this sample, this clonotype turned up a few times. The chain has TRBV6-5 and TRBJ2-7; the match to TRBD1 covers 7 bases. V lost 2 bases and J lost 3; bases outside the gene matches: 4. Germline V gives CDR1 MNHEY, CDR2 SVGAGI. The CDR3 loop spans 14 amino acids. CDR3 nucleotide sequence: TGTGCCAGCAGTTACGGTCAGGGGGTCTACGAGCAGTACTTC. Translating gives CASSYGQGVYEQYF.

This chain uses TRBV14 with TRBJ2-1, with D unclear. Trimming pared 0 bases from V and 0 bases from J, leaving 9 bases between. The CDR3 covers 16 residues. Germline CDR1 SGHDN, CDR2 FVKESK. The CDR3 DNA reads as TGTGCCAGCAGCCAAGATCAGTTGAGCTCCTACAATGAGCAGTTCTTC. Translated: CASSQDQLSSYNEQFF.

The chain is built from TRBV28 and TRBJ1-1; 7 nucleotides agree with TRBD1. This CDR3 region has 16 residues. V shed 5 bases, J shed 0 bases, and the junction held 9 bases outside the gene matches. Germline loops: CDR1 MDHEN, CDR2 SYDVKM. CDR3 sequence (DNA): TGTGCCAGCAGTCAAGGGCAGGGACAGATGAACACTGAAGCTTTCTTT. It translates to CASSQGQGQMNTEAFF.

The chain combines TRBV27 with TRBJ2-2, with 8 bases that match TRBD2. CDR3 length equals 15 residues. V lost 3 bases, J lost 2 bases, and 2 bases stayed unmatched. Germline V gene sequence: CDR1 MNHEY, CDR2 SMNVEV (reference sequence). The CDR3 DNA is TGTGCCAGCAGTTTCCGGGGGGGAAACACCGGGGAGCTGTTTTTT. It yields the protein CASSFRGGNTGELFF.

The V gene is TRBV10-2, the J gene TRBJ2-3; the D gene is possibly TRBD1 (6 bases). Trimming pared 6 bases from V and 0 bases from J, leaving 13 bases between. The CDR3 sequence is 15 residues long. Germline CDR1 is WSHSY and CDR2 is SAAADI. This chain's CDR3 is CASSLRGVSTDTQYF. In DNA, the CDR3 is TGCGCCAGCAGCCTCAGGGGAGTAAGCACAGATACGCAGTATTTT.

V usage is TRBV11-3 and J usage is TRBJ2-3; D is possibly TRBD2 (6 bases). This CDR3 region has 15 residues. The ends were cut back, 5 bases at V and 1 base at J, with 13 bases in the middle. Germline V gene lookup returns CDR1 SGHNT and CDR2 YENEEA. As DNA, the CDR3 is TGTGCCAGCAGCCCTGGACTACAACGCACAGATACGCAGTATTTT. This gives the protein CASSPGLQRTDTQYF.

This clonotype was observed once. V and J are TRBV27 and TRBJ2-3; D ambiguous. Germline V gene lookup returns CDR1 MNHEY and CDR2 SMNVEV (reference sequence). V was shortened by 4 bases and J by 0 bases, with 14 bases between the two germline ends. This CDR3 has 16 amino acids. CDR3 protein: CASSWSYRDSTDTQYF. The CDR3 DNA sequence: TGTGCCAGCAGTTGGTCGTACAGAGATAGCACAGATACGCAGTATTTT.

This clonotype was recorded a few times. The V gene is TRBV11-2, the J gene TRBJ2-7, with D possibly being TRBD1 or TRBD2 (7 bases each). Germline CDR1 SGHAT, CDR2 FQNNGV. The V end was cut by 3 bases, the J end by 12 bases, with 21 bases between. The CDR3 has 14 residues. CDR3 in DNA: TGTGCCAGCAGCTTCTCGGGAGGAGACAGGGTTCGGTACTTC. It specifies CASSFSGGDRVRYF.

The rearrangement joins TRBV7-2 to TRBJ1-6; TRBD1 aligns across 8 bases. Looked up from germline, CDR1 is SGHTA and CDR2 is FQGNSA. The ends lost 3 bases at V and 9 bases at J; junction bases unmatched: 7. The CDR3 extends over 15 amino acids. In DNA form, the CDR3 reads TGTGCCAGCAGCTTTATCAACAGGGGGGTTTCACCCCTCCACTTT. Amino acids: CASSFINRGVSPLHF.

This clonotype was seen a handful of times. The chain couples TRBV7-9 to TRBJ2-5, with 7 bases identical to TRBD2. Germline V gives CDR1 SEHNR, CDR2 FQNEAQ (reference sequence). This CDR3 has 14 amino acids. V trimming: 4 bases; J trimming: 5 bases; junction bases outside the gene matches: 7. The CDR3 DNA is TGTGCCAGCAGCTCGCGGACTAGAGTGGAGACCCAGTACTTC. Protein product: CASSSRTRVETQYF.

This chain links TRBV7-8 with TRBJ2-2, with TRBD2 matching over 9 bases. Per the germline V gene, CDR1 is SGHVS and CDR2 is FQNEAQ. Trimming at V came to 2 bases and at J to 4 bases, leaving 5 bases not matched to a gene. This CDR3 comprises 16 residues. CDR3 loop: CASSLRAGGITGELFF. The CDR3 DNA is TGTGCCAGCAGCTTACGAGCGGGAGGTATCACCGGGGAGCTGTTTTTT.

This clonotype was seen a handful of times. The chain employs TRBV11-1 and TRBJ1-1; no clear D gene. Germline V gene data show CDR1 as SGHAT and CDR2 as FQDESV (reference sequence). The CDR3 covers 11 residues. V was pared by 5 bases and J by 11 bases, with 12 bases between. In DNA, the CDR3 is TGTGCCAGCAGCCACGGGTTGGGGGCTTTCTTT. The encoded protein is CASSHGLGAFF.

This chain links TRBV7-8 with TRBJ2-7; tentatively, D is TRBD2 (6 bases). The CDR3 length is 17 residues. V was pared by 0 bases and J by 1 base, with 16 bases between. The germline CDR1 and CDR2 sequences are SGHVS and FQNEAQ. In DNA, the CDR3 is TGTGCCAGCAGCTTAGCGCTATCTGGGACTCGTTCCTACGAGCAGTACTTC. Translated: CASSLALSGTRSYEQYF. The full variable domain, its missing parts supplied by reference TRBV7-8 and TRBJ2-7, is GAGVSQSPRYKVAKRGQDVALRCDPISGHVSLFWYQQALGQGPEFLTYFQNEAQLDKSGLPSDRFFAERPEGSVSTLKIQRTQQEDSAVYLCASSLALSGTRSYEQYFGPGTRLTVT.

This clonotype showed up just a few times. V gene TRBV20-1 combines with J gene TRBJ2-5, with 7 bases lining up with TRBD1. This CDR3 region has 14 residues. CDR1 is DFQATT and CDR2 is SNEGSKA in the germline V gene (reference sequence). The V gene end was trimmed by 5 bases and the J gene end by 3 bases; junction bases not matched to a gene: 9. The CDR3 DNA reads TGCAGTGCTTCATGGGGACAGCAAGAAGAGACCCAGTACTTC. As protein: CSASWGQQEETQYF.

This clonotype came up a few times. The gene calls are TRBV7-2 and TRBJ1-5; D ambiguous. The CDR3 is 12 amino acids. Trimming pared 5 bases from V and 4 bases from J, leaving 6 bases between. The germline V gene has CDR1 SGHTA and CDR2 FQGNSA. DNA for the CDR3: TGTGCCAGCAGCACCGGTAATCAGCCCCAGCATTTT. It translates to CASSTGNQPQHF.

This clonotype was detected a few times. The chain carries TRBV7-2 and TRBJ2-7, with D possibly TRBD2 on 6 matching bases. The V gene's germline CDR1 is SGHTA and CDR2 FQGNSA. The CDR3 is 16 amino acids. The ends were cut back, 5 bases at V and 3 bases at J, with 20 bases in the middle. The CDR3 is CASSPLGEGGLYEQYF. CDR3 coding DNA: TGTGCCAGCAGCCCTCTTGGTGAGGGAGGTCTCTACGAGCAGTACTTC.

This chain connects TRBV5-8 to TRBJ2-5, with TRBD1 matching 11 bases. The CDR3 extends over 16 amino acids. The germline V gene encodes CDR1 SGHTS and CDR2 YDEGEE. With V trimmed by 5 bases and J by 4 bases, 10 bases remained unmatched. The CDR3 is CASSRGQGVFGETQYF. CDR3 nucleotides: TGTGCCAGCAGTCGGGGACAGGGGGTATTCGGAGAGACCCAGTACTTC.

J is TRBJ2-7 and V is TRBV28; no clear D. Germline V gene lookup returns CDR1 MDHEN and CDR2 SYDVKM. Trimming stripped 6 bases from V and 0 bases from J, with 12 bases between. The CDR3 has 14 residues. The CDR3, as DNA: TGTGCCAGCAGCCCCCCTTTTACCTCCTACGAGCAGTACTTC. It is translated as CASSPPFTSYEQYF.